This T cell receptor (beta chain) was obtained from a study of Ad26.COV2.S vaccination and SARS-CoV-2 variants. Study information: Administration of Ad26.COV2.S was intramuscular, either once or twice 56 days apart.

Germline V gene data show CDR1 as MNHEY and CDR2 as SVGEGT. Germline trimming cut 0 bases from V and 3 bases from J; bases unmatched to any gene: 9. This CDR3 spans 17 amino acids. Sample treatment: some 19 received Ad26.COV2.S at low or high dose, single or two shots; five or six received placebo; per-sample allocation not given. The study sampled participants on day 63 after the first vaccine or placebo injection. Clones were sequenced by immunoSEQ multiplex PCR, and TCRdb holds only the in-frame ones, with some missing. The repertoire holds hundreds of thousands of clones, with roughly nine tenths as singletons. This clone was found many times.

Sequencing used peripheral blood, obtained in a trial of Ad26.COV2.S vaccine versus placebo. The TCR was taken from a person between 18 and 59 years old who received the Ad26.COV2.S COVID-19 vaccine or a placebo. The chain recombines TRBV6-2 or TRBV6-3 with TRBJ2-7; 9 bases line up with TRBD1. CDR3 residues: CASSYSGQGRRFYEQYF. CDR3 DNA sequence: TGTGCCAGCAGTTACTCTGGACAGGGGCGGCGGTTCTACGAGCAGTACTTC.